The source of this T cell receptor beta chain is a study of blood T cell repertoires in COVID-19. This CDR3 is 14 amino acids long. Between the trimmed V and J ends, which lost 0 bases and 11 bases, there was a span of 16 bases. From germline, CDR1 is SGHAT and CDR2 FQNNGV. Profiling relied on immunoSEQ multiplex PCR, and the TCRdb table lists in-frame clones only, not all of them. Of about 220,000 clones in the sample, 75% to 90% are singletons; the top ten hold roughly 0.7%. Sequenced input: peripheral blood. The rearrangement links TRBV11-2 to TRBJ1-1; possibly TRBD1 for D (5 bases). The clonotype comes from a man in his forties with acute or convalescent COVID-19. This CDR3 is CASSLEDGGTAAFF. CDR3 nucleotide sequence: TGTGCCAGCAGCTTAGAAGACGGGGGTACGGCCGCTTTCTTT.